This T cell receptor (beta chain) came from a study of human T cells and chemical hapten exposure (dated by TCRdb to about 2021). Regarding the research as a whole: For sensitization, 2% DPC in acetone was applied to a roughly 2 cm by roughly 2 cm area of upper inner arm skin. Throughout the study period of around 25 weeks, patients also received therapeutic DPC doses to the scalp every week. Patch testing on the upper back used Finn chambers containing 0.01% DPC, with scoring done after 6 days according to International Contact Dermatitis Research Group standards. The patient cohort, mostly female, included alopecia areata with under or over 50% scalp involvement, alopecia totalis and alopecia universalis. Libraries were combined into a pool for sequencing, and differences in TCR yield between samples came mainly from small differences in library volumes within the pool. In alopecia patients, the study followed how the peripheral blood TCR repertoire changed in vivo over primary and secondary sensitization to diphenylcyclopropenone (DPC), a hapten. Blood was sampled from patients pre-sensitization (week 0) and at 2, 6 and about 24 weeks after DPC sensitization. Blood for TCR sequencing was provided by twenty-nine alopecia patients at one to four time points (pre-sensitization, 2, 6 and 24 weeks).

Library construction relied on RACE. The instrument was a NextSeq 500. Library preparation attached unique molecular identifiers to individual cDNA molecules for quantitative, reproducible TCR counting. From each blood RNA sample, both TCR alpha and TCR beta chains were sequenced. Regarding the original processing steps: A median of around 96,000 TCRs per sample was observed, with a range of about 20,000 to 750,000. The Decombinator software suite was used to annotate V, J and CDR3 in the TCR reads. For the PS versus PT1 abundance plots, all samples were subsampled to the same number of TCRs (28,000). TCRs were defined as expanded if absent before sensitization and observed at least eight times at the 2-week time point. In TCRdb, the public reads were trimmed at Q25 with fastp and aligned with MiXCR, with productive beta chains retained. Merged by CDR3 protein, the rows form single entries marked with the most common genes and DNA. The V and J calls, along with clone size, are taken from TCRdb and not from the paper's own processing. Present in this sample are fewer than 85,000 distinct CDR3 sequences, approximately 10% of which were seen just once. Roughly 1.5% of the sample goes to the ten largest clones.

Only a few counts were recorded for this clonotype. Its recognized antigen is unknown. The record has no base qualities; no much larger clone is one base away. The research as a whole found: No change with DPC sensitization was found in the number of TCRs above 1 in 1000 frequency, and no evidence of global repertoire structure alterations was found. Patch test score was positively correlated with the number of PT1 expanded TCRs, with significance at thresholds 8, 16 and 32 but not at 4. Compared with pre-sensitization or healthy control sets, expanded TCRs formed significantly more large CDR3 similarity clusters, which is consistent with antigen-driven responses. Because every patient had alopecia, a presumed autoimmune disease, the patients' immune response might differ from that of healthy individuals. After repeated subsampling, the strength of the expansion versus patch-test correlation and the threshold at which it became significant changed.

In light of the paper, this sample's time point label describes: patch test 2, 6 weeks after DPC sensitization. The treatment or condition label for this specimen denotes: therapeutic diphenylcyclopropenone sensitization with weekly scalp DPC. At every patch-test visit, the blood draw took place before the patch test was put on. To be eligible, patients had to be aged 18 to 70, diagnosed with alopecia and judged suitable for DPC therapy, while pregnant patients were excluded. Total RNA was extracted from unfractionated whole blood collected in Tempus Blood RNA tubes. Clipping removes 2 bases from V and 7 bases from J, with 9 as the unmatched junction base count. Via the germline V gene, CDR1 is SGHRS and CDR2 YFSETQ. The CDR3 sequence holds 15 residues, the cysteine and phenylalanine included. Only the CDR3 portion is preserved as DNA: 45 bases, with reading frame beginning at the first base.

The sequence links TRBV5-1 to TRBJ2-7; TRBD2 lines up with 10 middle nucleotides. The TCR comes from a man aged 18 to 30 with alopecia areata. Some clones in this sample may be carry-over from other donors' samples. Here the sequenced sample was whole blood, taken in connection with sensitization to the hapten diphenylcyclopropenone (DPC). The DNA is TGCGCCAGCAGCTTCGTAGCGGGGGGCCTCTTAGAGCAGTACTTC. This yields the protein CASSFVAGGLLEQYF.